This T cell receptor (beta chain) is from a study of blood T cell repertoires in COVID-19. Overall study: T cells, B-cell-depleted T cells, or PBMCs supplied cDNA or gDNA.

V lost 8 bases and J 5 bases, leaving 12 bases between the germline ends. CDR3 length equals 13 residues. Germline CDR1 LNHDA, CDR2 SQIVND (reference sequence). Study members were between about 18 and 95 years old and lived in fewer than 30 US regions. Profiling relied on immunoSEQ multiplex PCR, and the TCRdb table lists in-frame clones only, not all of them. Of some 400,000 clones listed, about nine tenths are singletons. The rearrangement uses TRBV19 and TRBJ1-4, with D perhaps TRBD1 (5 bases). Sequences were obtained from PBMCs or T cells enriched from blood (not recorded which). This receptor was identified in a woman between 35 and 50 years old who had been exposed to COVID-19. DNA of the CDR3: TGTGCCAGTGTGAGTCGGGGGAATGAAAAACTGTTTTTT. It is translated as CASVSRGNEKLFF.